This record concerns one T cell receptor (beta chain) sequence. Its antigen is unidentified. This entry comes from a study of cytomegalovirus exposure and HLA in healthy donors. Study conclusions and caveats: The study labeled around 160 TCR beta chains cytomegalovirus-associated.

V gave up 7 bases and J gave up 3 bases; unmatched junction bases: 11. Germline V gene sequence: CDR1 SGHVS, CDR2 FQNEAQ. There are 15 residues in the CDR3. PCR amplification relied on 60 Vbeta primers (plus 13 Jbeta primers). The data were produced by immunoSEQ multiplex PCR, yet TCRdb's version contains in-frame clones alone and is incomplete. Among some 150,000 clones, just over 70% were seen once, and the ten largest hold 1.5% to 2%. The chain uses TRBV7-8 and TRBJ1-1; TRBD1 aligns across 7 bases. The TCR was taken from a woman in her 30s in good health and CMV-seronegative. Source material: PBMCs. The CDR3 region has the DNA TGTGCCAGCACCAGAATGGGGCAGGGGGACACTGAAGCTTTCTTT. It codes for CASTRMGQGDTEAFF.